Below are 9 T cell receptor beta chains sequenced from a single sample in a study of cytomegalovirus exposure and HLA in healthy donors. Use of 60 Vbeta and 13 Jbeta primers characterized the PCR. The protocol was immunoSEQ multiplex PCR, while the TCRdb copy is restricted to in-frame clones and leaves out a portion. The sample lists some 120,000 clones, 65% occurring once. Source material: PBMCs. The receptor source for this set is a woman aged 35 to 49 in good health and CMV-seropositive.

This clone was observed a handful of times. V and J are TRBV29-1 and TRBJ2-5; D ambiguous. Trimming took off 0 bases at V and 4 bases at J, with 15 bases between the two ends. Germline values: CDR1 SQVTM, CDR2 ANQGSEA. This CDR3 has 15 residues. The CDR3 DNA reads TGCAGCGTTGAAGATCTAGTTCTGGTTCCAGAGACCCAGTACTTC. Protein sequence: CSVEDLVLVPETQYF.

The chain recombines TRBV30 with TRBJ2-5; 9 bases align to TRBD1. The trim removed 8 bases at V and 5 bases at J, leaving 9 bases unmatched. The CDR3 contains 13 residues. The germline V gene encodes CDR1 GTSNPN and CDR2 SVGIG (reference sequence). CDR3 nucleotide sequence: TGTGCCCGCGGACAGGGGCAGGGGGAGACCCAGTACTTC. It yields the protein CARGQGQGETQYF.

V usage is TRBV9 and J usage is TRBJ1-1; 7 bases fit TRBD1. The germline CDR1 and CDR2 sequences are SGDLS and YYNGEE. CDR3 length: 14 amino acids. With V trimmed by 4 bases and J by 1 base, 4 bases remained unmatched. The DNA for the CDR3 is TGTGCCAGCAGCTTCCGGGACAGGAACACTGAAGCTTTCTTT. The encoded protein is CASSFRDRNTEAFF.

V is TRBV9 and J is TRBJ2-7; 13 bases line up with TRBD2. Trimming cost V 0 bases and J 5 bases; bases outside gene matches: 20. This CDR3 has 21 residues. Germline V gene lookup returns CDR1 SGDLS and CDR2 YYNGEE. Here the CDR3 reads CASSVAISRTSGSASWDEQYF. The DNA of the CDR3 is TGTGCCAGCAGCGTAGCGATATCTAGGACTAGCGGGAGTGCGAGCTGGGACGAGCAGTACTTC.

This clone has just a few counts. Here the CDR3 reads CASSQDRRDTDTQYF. DNA of the CDR3: TGTGCCAGCAGCCAAGACAGACGTGACACAGATACGCAGTATTTT. The chain links TRBV7-2 to TRBJ2-3, with a possible D match to TRBD1 (5 bases). Germline CDR1 SGHTA, CDR2 FQGNSA. V was clipped by 5 bases and J by 2 bases, with 14 bases between them. CDR3 length: 15 residues.

The chain couples TRBV5-1 to TRBJ1-3, with D unresolved. The CDR3 is 14 residues long. In germline, CDR1 is SGHRS, CDR2 YFSETQ. V was trimmed by 0 bases and J by 5 bases, leaving 9 bases between them. CDR3 coding DNA: TGCGCCAGCAGCTTGGCGGAGGGCCGAAACACCATATATTTT. This sequence encodes CASSLAEGRNTIYF. Drawing the rest from reference TRBV5-1 and TRBJ1-3, the complete variable domain is KAGVTQTPRYLIKTRGQQVTLSCSPISGHRSVSWYQQTPGQGLQFLFEYFSETQRNKGNFPGRFSGRQFSNSRSEMNVSTLELGDSALYLCASSLAEGRNTIYFGEGSWLTVV.

The chain has TRBV6-1 and TRBJ1-1; 7 bases line up with TRBD1. V trimming: 6 bases; J trimming: 0 bases; junction bases outside the gene matches: 7. Germline V gene sequence: CDR1 MNHNS, CDR2 SASEGT. The CDR3 has 15 residues. For the CDR3, the DNA is TGTGCCAGCAGGGGGGGACAGATCATGAACACTGAAGCTTTCTTT. The encoded protein is CASRGGQIMNTEAFF.

The rearrangement joins TRBV4-2 to TRBJ2-7, with TRBD1 identical over 8 bases. CDR1 is LGHNA and CDR2 is YNFKEQ in the germline V gene. The CDR3 loop spans 16 amino acids. After removal of 1 base from V and 4 bases from J, the junction contained 9 bases not matched to a gene. Here the CDR3 DNA reads TGTGCCAGCAGCCAAGCTATGGGGCAGGGGGCTTACGAGCAGTACTTC. This gives the protein CASSQAMGQGAYEQYF.

The J gene is TRBJ2-7, the V gene TRBV5-6; D is undetermined. Trimming pared 6 bases from V and 4 bases from J, leaving 23 bases between. Per the germline V gene, CDR1 is SGHDT and CDR2 is YYEEEE. The CDR3 spans 16 residues. The CDR3 DNA sequence: TGTGCCAGCACTCTATTTCCTGAGGCAGAGAATTACGAGCAGTACTTC. Translated, it gives CASTLFPEAENYEQYF.